The clone carrying this T cell receptor (beta chain) has only a few counts. What it binds is unknown. The data were taken from a study of cytotoxic CD8 clonotypes in ibrutinib-treated CLL. The wider study: The sample average was about 270,000 productive templates and roughly 90,000 productive rearrangements.

T cells were sequenced at a targeted depth of 1 in 200,000 to 1 in 1 million. The table came from immunoSEQ multiplex PCR; TCRdb's copy has only in-frame clones and leaves some out. The table lists 200,000 to 250,000 clones, over 65% of them singletons. V lost 3 bases to trimming and J lost 6 bases; unmatched junction nucleotides: 12. Germline V gene lookup returns CDR1 MGHDK and CDR2 SYGVNS. CDR3 size: 17 residues. Findings of the study overall: Private clonotypes, not public ones, expanded at ibrutinib response.

Genomic DNA for TCR beta libraries, around 2.1 micrograms, came from cryopreserved PBMCs. V usage is TRBV25-1 and J usage is TRBJ1-4, with 8 bases identical to TRBD1. The receptor comes from a human donor with chronic lymphocytic leukemia. This sample comprised PBMCs, obtained after 12 months of ibrutinib treatment. The DNA of the CDR3 is TGTGCCAGCAGTGATCTAAGACAGGGGCTATCCGATGAAAAACTGTTTTTT. Protein sequence: CASSDLRQGLSDEKLFF.